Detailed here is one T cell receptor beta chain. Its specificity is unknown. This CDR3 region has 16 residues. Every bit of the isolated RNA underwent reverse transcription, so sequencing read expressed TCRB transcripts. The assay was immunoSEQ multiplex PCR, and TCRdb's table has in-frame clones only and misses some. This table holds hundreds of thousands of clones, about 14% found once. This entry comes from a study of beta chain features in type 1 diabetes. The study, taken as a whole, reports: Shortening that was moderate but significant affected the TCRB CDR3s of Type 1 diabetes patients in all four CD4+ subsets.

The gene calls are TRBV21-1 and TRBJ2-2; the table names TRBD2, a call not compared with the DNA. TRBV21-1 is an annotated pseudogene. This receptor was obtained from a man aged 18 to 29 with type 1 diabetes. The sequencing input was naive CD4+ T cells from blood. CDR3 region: CASSTGGLRNGGELFF. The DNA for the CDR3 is TGTGCCAGCAGCACCGGCGGGTTAAGAAATGGCGGGGAGCTGTTTTTT.